Listed below are T cell receptor beta chains from one sample, sequenced in a study of blood T cell repertoires in COVID-19. Data came from immunoSEQ multiplex PCR; TCRdb stores just in-frame clones and leaves some out. The sample lists about 180,000 clones, around 83% occurring once. The sample comprised PBMCs or T cells enriched from blood (not recorded which). Receptors originate from a man aged 35-49 years who had recovered from COVID-19. CDR3s include the opening cysteine and the closing phenylalanine or tryptophan. Each record gives: D gene, J gene, clone size, V gene, CDR3 DNA, CDR3 protein. D genes are given only for firm matches. The size of a clone is reported for some rows only, either as once, few or many, or as a class for expanded clones.

D: .; J: TRBJ2-3; size: .; V: TRBV10-2; DNA: TGCGCCAGCAGTGCGGGGGCAGATACGCAGTATTTT; CDR3: CASSAGADTQYF
D: .; J: TRBJ2-2; size: .; V: TRBV18; DNA: TGTGCCAGCTCACCACAAGGACAGTCGAACACCGGGGAGCTGTTTTTT; CDR3: CASSPQGQSNTGELFF
D: TRBD2; J: TRBJ2-5; size: .; V: TRBV9; DNA: TGTGCCAGCAGCGTCGACACCATTAGCGGGCAAGAGACCCAGTACTTC; CDR3: CASSVDTISGQETQYF
D: .; J: TRBJ1-5; size: .; V: TRBV6-1; DNA: TGTGCCAGCAGTGATCTGGGGGCAAATCAGCCCCAGCATTTT; CDR3: CASSDLGANQPQHF
D: .; J: TRBJ1-2; size: .; V: TRBV27; DNA: TGTGCCAGCAGCCCGACGGAGAACTATGGCTACACCTTC; CDR3: CASSPTENYGYTF
D: .; J: TRBJ1-4; size: .; V: TRBV16; DNA: TGTGCCAGCAGCCAGACTGCAACAGGCCGAGAAAAACTGTTTTTT; CDR3: CASSQTATGREKLFF
D: .; J: TRBJ1-2; size: .; V: TRBV10-3; DNA: TGTGCCATCAGTCTGGACAGTTGGGATGGCTACACCTTC; CDR3: CAISLDSWDGYTF
D: .; J: TRBJ1-2; size: .; V: TRBV7-8; DNA: TGTGCCAGCAGCCGTCACGGGGGAGGCGGCTACACCTTC; CDR3: CASSRHGGGGYTF
D: .; J: TRBJ2-1; size: .; V: TRBV6-5; DNA: TGTGCCAGCAGGGGCAGGGAGGCTTACAATGAGCAGTTCTTC; CDR3: CASRGREAYNEQFF
D: TRBD1; J: TRBJ2-1; size: .; V: TRBV5-1; DNA: TGCGCCAGCAGACACCCTACCCAGGGGGCTTCAGAGCAGTTCTTC; CDR3: CASRHPTQGASEQFF
D: .; J: TRBJ2-3; size: once; V: TRBV9; DNA: TGTGCCAGCAGCCCCAACGCGGCGGGAACAGATACGCAGTATTTT; CDR3: CASSPNAAGTDTQYF
D: .; J: TRBJ1-6; size: once; V: TRBV11-2; DNA: TGTGCCAGCAGCTTAGAAACGCGCCGTTATAATTCACCCCTCCACTTT; CDR3: CASSLETRRYNSPLHF
D: .; J: TRBJ1-6; size: .; V: TRBV9; DNA: TGTGCCAGCAGCGTAGCGGACAGCAATTCACCCCTCCACTTT; CDR3: CASSVADSNSPLHF
D: TRBD1; J: TRBJ2-1; size: .; V: TRBV9; DNA: TGTGCCAGCAGTGAGGGACAGGGATCATCAAATGAGCAGTTCTTC; CDR3: CASSEGQGSSNEQFF
D: .; J: TRBJ1-1; size: .; V: TRBV28; DNA: TGTGCCAGCAGTTTAGACAGTACTGAAGCTTTCTTT; CDR3: CASSLDSTEAFF
D: .; J: TRBJ2-3; size: few; V: TRBV18; DNA: TGTGCCAGCTCACCACGTGAGTCAGATACGCAGTATTTT; CDR3: CASSPRESDTQYF
D: .; J: TRBJ1-5; size: .; V: TRBV7-9; DNA: TGTGCCAGCAGCCTGGGGGGGCATCAGCCCCAGCATTTT; CDR3: CASSLGGHQPQHF
D: .; J: TRBJ2-7; size: .; V: TRBV7-9; DNA: TGTGCCAGCAGCTTAGGGGGCGGGGCCGCCTCGGAGCAGTACTTC; CDR3: CASSLGGGAASEQYF
D: TRBD1; J: TRBJ1-1; size: .; V: TRBV7-3; DNA: TGTGCCAGCAGCCCCGGGACAGACACTGAAGCTTTCTTT; CDR3: CASSPGTDTEAFF
D: .; J: TRBJ2-3; size: .; V: TRBV2; DNA: TGTGCCAGCACTAACGACAGGTCATCCAGCACAGATACGCAGTATTTT; CDR3: CASTNDRSSSTDTQYF
D: .; J: TRBJ1-5; size: .; V: TRBV6-1; DNA: TGTGCCAGCAGTGACCCGACAGGAGATTATAGCAATCAGCCCCAGCATTTT; CDR3: CASSDPTGDYSNQPQHF
D: .; J: TRBJ2-3; size: few; V: TRBV15; DNA: TGTGCCACCAGCCAAACGCGACTATTACTCACAGATACGCAGTATTTT; CDR3: CATSQTRLLLTDTQYF
D: TRBD1; J: TRBJ2-1; size: .; V: TRBV30; DNA: TGTGCCTGGAGCGGAGGGACAGGGGGCTTTGGAAATGAGCAGTTCTTC; CDR3: CAWSGGTGGFGNEQFF